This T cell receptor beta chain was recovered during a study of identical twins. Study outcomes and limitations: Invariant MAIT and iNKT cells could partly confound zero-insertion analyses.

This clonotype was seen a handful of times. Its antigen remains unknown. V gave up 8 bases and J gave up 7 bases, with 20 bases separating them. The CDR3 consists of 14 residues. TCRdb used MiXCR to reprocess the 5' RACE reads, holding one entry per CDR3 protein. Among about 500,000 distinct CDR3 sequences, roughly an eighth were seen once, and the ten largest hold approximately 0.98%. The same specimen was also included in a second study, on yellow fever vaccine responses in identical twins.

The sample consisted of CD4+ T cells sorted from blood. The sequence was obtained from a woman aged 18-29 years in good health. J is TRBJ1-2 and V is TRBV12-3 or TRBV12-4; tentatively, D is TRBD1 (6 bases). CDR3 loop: CASSPNRAALGYTF. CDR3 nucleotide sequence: TGTGCCAGCTCCCCGAACAGGGCGGCTCTTGGCTACACCTTC.